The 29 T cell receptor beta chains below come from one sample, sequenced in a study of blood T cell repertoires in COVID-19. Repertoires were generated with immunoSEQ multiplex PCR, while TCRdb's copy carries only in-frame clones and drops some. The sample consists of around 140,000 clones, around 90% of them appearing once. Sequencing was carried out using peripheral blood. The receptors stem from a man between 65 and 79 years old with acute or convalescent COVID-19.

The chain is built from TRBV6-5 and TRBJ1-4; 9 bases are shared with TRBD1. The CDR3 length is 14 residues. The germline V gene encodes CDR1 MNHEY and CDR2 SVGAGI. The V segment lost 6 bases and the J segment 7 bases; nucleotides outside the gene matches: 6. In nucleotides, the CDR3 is TGTGCCAGCAGGCGACAGGGGGGGAGTGAAAAACTGTTTTTT. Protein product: CASRRQGGSEKLFF.

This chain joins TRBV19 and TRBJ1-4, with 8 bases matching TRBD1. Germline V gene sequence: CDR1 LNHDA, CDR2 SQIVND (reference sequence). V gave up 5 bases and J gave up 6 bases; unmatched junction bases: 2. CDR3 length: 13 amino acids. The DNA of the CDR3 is TGTGCCAGTAGTGGACAGGGCTATGAAAAACTGTTTTTT. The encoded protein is CASSGQGYEKLFF.

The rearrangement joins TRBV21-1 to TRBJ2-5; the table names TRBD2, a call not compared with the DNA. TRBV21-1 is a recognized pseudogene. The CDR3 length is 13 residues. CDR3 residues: CASGLAGTETQYF. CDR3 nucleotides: TGTGCCAGCGGGTTAGCGGGGACAGAGACCCAGTACTTC.

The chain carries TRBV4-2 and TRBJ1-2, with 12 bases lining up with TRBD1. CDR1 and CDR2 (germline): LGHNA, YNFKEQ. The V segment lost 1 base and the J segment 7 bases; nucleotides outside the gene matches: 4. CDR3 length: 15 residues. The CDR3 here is CASSQGGQGAGGYTF. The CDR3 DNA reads TGTGCCAGCAGCCAAGGGGGACAGGGGGCAGGTGGCTACACCTTC.

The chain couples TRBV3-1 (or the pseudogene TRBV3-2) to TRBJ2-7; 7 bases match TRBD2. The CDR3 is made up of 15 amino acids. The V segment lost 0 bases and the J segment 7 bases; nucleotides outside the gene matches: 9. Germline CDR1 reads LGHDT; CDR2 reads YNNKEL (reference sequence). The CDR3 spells CASSQDSGFYREQYF. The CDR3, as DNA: TGTGCCAGCAGCCAAGATAGCGGGTTCTACCGGGAGCAGTACTTC.

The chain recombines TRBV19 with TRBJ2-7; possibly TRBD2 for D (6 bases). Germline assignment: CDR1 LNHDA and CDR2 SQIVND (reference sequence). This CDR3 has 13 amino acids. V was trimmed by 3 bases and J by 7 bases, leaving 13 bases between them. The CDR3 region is CASSIGGTREQYF. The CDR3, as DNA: TGTGCCAGTAGTATTGGGGGGACTCGGGAGCAGTACTTC.

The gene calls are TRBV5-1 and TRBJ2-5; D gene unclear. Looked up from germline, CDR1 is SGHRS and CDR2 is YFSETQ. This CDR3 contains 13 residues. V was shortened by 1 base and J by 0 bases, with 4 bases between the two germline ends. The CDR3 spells CASSLQNQETQYF. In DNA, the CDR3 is TGCGCCAGCAGCTTGCAGAACCAAGAGACCCAGTACTTC.

The chain's CDR3 is CASSPTDREVEAFF. In DNA, the CDR3 is TGCGCCAGCAGTCCGACCGACAGGGAGGTTGAAGCTTTCTTT. This chain uses TRBV10-2 with TRBJ1-1, with 7 bases matching TRBD1. CDR1 is WSHSY, CDR2 SAAADI, per germline. With V trimmed by 5 bases and J by 7 bases, 10 bases remained unmatched. This CDR3 region has 14 residues.

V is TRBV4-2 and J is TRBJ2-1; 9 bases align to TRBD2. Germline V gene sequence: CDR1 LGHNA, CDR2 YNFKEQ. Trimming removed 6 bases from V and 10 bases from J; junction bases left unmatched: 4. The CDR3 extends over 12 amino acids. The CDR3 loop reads CASSIAGVEQFF. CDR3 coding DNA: TGTGCCAGCAGTATAGCGGGGGTGGAGCAGTTCTTC.

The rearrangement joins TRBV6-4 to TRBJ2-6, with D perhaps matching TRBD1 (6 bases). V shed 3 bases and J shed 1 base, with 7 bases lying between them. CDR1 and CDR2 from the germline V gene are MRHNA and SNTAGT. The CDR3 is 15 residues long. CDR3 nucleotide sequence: TGTGCCAGCAGTGAAGACAGGTCTGGGGCCAACGTCCTGACTTTC. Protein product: CASSEDRSGANVLTF.

CDR3 nucleotides: TGTGCCAGTAGTACCCGAGACAAACCGTATGGCTACACCTTC. It specifies CASSTRDKPYGYTF. The chain is built from TRBV19 and TRBJ1-2; D gene unclear. Looked up from germline, CDR1 is LNHDA and CDR2 is SQIVND (reference sequence). The V and J ends lost 4 bases and 5 bases respectively, with 14 bases between them. The CDR3 has 14 residues.

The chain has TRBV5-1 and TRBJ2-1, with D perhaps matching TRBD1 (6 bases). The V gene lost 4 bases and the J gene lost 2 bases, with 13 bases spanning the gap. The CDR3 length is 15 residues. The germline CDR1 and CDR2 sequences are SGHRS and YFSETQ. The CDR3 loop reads CASSRSGVTYNEQFF. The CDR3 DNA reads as TGCGCCAGCAGCCGGTCAGGGGTGACCTACAATGAGCAGTTCTTC.

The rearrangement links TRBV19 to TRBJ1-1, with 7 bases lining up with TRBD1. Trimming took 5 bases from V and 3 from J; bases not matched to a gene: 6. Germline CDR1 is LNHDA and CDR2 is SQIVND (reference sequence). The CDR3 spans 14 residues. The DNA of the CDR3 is TGTGCCAGTAGTCTACAGGGGCCCTACACTGAAGCTTTCTTT. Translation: CASSLQGPYTEAFF.

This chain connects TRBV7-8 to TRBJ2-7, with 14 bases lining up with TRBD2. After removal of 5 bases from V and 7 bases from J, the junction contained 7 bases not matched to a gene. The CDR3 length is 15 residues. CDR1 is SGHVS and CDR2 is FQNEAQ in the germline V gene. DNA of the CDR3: TGTGCCAGCAGCATAGGGACTAGCGGGGGAAGGGAGCAGTACTTC. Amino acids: CASSIGTSGGREQYF.

The CDR3: CSVEFLQTSNQPQHF. CDR3 coding DNA: TGCAGCGTTGAGTTTTTACAAACTAGCAATCAGCCCCAGCATTTT. This chain links TRBV29-1 with TRBJ1-5; D remains ambiguous. Germline loops: CDR1 SQVTM, CDR2 ANQGSEA. With 3 bases removed from V and 0 bases from J, the gap between germline ends came to 12 bases. The CDR3 runs 15 residues.

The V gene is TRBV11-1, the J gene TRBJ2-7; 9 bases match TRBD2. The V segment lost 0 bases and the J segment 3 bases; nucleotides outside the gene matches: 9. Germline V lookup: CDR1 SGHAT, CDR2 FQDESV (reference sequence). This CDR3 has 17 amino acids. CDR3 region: CASSLAPSGLAIYEQYF. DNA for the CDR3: TGTGCCAGCAGCTTAGCGCCATCGGGACTAGCCATCTACGAGCAGTACTTC.

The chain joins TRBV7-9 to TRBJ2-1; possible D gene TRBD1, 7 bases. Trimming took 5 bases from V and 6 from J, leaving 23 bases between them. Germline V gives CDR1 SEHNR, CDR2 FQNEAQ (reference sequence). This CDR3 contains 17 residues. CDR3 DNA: TGTGCCAGCAGCCTAGTTGCCGGGACCAGGGGGGTCAATGAGCAGTTCTTC. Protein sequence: CASSLVAGTRGVNEQFF. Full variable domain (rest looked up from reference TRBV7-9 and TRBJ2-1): DTGVSQNPRHKITKRGQNVTFRCDPISEHNRLYWYRQTLGQGPEFLTYFQNEAQLEKSRLLSDRFSAERPKGSFSTLEIQRTEQGDSAMYLCASSLVAGTRGVNEQFFGPGTRLTVL.

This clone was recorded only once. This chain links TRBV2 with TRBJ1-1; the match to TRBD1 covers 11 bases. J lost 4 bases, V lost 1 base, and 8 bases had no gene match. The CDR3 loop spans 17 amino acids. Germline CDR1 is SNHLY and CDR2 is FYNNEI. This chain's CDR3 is CASSEGRGQGVITEAFF. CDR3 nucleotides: TGTGCCAGCAGTGAAGGGAGGGGACAGGGGGTGATCACTGAAGCTTTCTTT. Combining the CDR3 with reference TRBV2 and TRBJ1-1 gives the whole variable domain EPEVTQTPSHQVTQMGQEVILRCVPISNHLYFYWYRQILGQKVEFLVSFYNNEISEKSEIFDDQFSVERPDGSNFTLKIRSTKLEDSAMYFCASSEGRGQGVITEAFFGQGTRLTVV.

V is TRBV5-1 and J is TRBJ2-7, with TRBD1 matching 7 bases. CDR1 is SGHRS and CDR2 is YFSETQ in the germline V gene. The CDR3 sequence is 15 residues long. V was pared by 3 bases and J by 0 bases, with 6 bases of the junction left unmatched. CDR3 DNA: TGCGCCAGCAGCTACGGGACAGTCAGCTCCTACGAGCAGTACTTC. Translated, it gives CASSYGTVSSYEQYF.

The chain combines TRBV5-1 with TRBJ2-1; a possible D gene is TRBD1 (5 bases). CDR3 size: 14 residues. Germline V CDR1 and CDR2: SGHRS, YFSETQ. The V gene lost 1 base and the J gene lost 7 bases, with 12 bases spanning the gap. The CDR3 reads CASSLSDSRNEQFF. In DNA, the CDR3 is TGCGCCAGCAGCTTGAGCGACAGCAGGAATGAGCAGTTCTTC.

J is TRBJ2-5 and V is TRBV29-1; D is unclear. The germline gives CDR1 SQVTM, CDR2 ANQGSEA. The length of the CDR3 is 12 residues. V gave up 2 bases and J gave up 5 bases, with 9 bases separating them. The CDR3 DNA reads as TGCAGCGTTGAATTGACGAGGGAGACCCAGTACTTC. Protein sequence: CSVELTRETQYF.

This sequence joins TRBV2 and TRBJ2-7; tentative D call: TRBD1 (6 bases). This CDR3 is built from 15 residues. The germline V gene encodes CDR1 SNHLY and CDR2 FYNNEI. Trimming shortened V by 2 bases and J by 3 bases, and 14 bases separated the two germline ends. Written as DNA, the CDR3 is TGTGCCAGCAGTGAAAGGGACATGGCCCTCTACGAGCAGTACTTC. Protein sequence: CASSERDMALYEQYF.

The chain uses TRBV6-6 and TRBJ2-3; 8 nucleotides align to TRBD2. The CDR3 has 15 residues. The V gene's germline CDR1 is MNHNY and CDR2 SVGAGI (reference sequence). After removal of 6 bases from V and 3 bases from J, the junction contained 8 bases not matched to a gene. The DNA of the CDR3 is TGTGCCAGCAGGACCGGACTAGCCATGACAGATACGCAGTATTTT. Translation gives CASRTGLAMTDTQYF.

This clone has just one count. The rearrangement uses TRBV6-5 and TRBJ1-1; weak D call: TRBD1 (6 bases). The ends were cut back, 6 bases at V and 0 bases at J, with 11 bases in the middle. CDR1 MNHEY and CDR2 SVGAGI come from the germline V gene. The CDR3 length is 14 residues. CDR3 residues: CASRRGPLNTEAFF. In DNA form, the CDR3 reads TGTGCCAGCAGGCGGGGGCCGTTGAACACTGAAGCTTTCTTT.

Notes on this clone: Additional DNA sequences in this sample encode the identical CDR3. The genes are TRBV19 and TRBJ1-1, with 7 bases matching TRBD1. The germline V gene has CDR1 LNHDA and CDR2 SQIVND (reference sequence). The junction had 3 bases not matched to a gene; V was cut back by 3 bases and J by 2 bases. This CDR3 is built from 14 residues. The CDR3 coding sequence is TGTGCCAGTAGTATTCAGGGGGTAAACACTGAAGCTTTCTTT. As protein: CASSIQGVNTEAFF.

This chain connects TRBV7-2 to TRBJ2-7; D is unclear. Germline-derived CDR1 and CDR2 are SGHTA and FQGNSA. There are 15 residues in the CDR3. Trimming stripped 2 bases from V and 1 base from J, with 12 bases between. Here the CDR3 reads CASSLRGDRSYEQYF. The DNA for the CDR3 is TGTGCCAGCAGCTTACGCGGAGACCGATCCTACGAGCAGTACTTC. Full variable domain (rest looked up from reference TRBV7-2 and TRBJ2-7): GAGVSQSPSNKVTEKGKDVELRCDPISGHTALYWYRQSLGQGLEFLIYFQGNSAPDKSGLPSDRFSAERTGGSVSTLTIQRTQQEDSAVYLCASSLRGDRSYEQYFGPGTRLTVT.

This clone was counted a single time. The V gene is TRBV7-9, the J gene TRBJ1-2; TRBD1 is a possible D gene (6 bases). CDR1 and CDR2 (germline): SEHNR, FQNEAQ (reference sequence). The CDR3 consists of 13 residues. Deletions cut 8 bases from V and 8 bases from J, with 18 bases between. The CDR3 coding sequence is TGTGCCAGCGAGGGGGAGAAGAACTTAGGCTACACCTTC. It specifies CASEGEKNLGYTF.

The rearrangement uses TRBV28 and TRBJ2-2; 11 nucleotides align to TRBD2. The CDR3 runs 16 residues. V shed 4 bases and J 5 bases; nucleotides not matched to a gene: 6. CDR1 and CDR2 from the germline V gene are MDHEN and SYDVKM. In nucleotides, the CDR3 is TGTGCCAGCAGTTCAACCGGGACTAGCGGAACCGGGGAGCTGTTTTTT. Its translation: CASSSTGTSGTGELFF.

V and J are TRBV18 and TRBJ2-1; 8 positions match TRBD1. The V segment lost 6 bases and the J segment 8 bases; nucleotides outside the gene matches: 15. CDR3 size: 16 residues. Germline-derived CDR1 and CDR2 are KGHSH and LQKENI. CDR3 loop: CASSPRDATQGDEQFF. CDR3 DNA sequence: TGTGCCAGCTCCCCCCGGGATGCCACACAGGGGGATGAGCAGTTCTTC.